This T cell receptor (beta chain) was recovered during a study of siplizumab effects on memory and regulatory T cells. V was clipped by 4 bases and J by 7 bases, with 8 bases between them. The CDR3 contains 11 residues. Germline CDR1 and CDR2: DFQATT and SNEGSKA (reference sequence). Clones were sequenced by immunoSEQ multiplex PCR, and TCRdb holds only the in-frame ones, with some missing. The sample contains some 120,000 clones, roughly 94% of which appear only once. Study results and limitations: Alloreactive sequences whose origin lay in unstimulated CD4+ memory cells were significantly reduced by siplizumab. Both greater diversity than memory cells and a major contribution to the alloresponse seemed to characterize naive T cells.

Points on this clone: The antigen remains unidentified.

This TCR came from a human donor in good health. The chain recombines TRBV20-1 with TRBJ2-1, with D possibly called TRBD1 or TRBD2 (6 bases each). Sequenced sample: non-Treg CD4+ T cells sorted from blood. CDR3 nucleotides: TGCAGTGCTATAGGGGGGAATGAGCAGTTCTTC. Translation: CSAIGGNEQFF.